The clone carrying this T cell receptor beta chain has more than one count but fewer than ten. The target antigen is unknown. This entry comes from a study of beta chain features in type 1 diabetes. V dropped 2 bases and J dropped 4 bases, with 12 bases sitting between them. Germline CDR1 and CDR2: SGHTA and FQGNSA. CDR3 length equals 15 residues. General study points: When VDJ junctions were examined, type 1 diabetes patients showed fewer insertions and more deletions.

Expressed TCRB transcripts were sequenced because the isolated RNA had all been reverse transcribed beforehand. Sequenced by immunoSEQ multiplex PCR; TCRdb stores in-frame clones only, minus some. Of about 240,000 clones listed, roughly 30% are singletons. The chain links TRBV7-2 to TRBJ2-1, with D uncertain. The clonotype comes from a man between 25 and 39 years old in good health. Sequencing input: central memory CD4+ T cells from blood. CDR3 amino acids: CASSLSSGPYNEQFF. The CDR3 region has the DNA TGTGCCAGCAGCTTAAGTAGTGGCCCTTACAATGAGCAGTTCTTC.